One and the same sample provided the 27 T cell receptor beta chains below, sequenced in a study of breast tumors, draining lymph nodes, adjacent tissues. In TCRdb, the multiplex PCR reads were re-called with MiXCR into one record per CDR3 protein. The sample shows approximately 190,000 distinct CDR3 sequences, roughly 31% of them seen only once. The lymph nodes were axillary draining lymph nodes from breast cancer patients. Sequencing was carried out using axillary lymph node tissue. These receptors all come from a female donor with breast cancer. Some clones in this sample may be carry-over from other donors' samples.

In this sample, this clonotype turned up a few times. Without the conserved terminal phenylalanine or tryptophan, this CDR3 likely stems from a read error. This chain connects TRBV19 to TRBJ2-1; maybe TRBD2 (7 bases). Germline V gene sequence: CDR1 LNHDA, CDR2 SQIVND (reference sequence). This CDR3 has 16 amino acids. V lost 1 base to trimming and J lost 8 bases, with 18 bases between them. CDR3 sequence reads: CASSIAGGTKKYEQFS. CDR3 sequence (DNA): TGTGCCAGTAGTATAGCGGGGGGCACCAAAAAATATGAGCAGTTCTCC.

This clonotype occurred many times. The chain joins TRBV2 to TRBJ2-7; D is possibly TRBD2 (5 bases). The ends were cut back, 3 bases at V and 1 base at J, with 10 bases in the middle. The germline V gene encodes CDR1 SNHLY and CDR2 FYNNEI. CDR3 size: 14 residues. CDR3 sequence reads: CASSDAGFSYEQYF. CDR3 nucleotide sequence: TGTGCCAGCAGTGATGCGGGTTTTTCCTACGAGCAGTACTTC. Supplemented by reference TRBV2 and TRBJ2-7, the full variable domain reads EPEVTQTPSHQVTQMGQEVILRCVPISNHLYFYWYRQILGQKVEFLVSFYNNEISEKSEIFDDQFSVERPDGSNFTLKIRSTKLEDSAMYFCASSDAGFSYEQYFGPGTRLTVT.

The rearrangement joins TRBV20-1 to TRBJ2-7, with TRBD2 matching 13 bases. The germline CDR1 and CDR2 sequences are DFQATT and SNEGSKA (reference sequence). The CDR3 totals 15 residues. V was clipped by 5 bases and J by 3 bases; unmatched bases: 7. The CDR3: CSAVPGTSGNYEQYF. The CDR3 nucleotides read TGCAGTGCTGTCCCCGGGACTAGCGGGAACTACGAGCAGTACTTC.

This clonotype has a count of ten or more. This chain joins TRBV6-6 and TRBJ2-7, with D unclear. The CDR3 is 13 residues long. CDR1 is MNHNY and CDR2 is SVGAGI in the germline V gene (reference sequence). With 2 bases removed from V and 7 bases from J, the gap between germline ends came to 12 bases. In DNA, the CDR3 is TGTGCCAGCAGTTACGGAGCACTCAGAGAGCAGTACTTC. This sequence encodes CASSYGALREQYF.

In its sample, this clonotype was seen many times. V gene TRBV13 combines with J gene TRBJ1-6; D gene unclear. Per the germline V gene, CDR1 is PRHDT and CDR2 is FYEKMQ (reference sequence). This CDR3 spans 16 amino acids. V was shortened by 2 bases and J by 7 bases, with 15 bases between the two germline ends. CDR3 in DNA: TGTGCCAGCAGCTTAAAACGTGGAGGCCTGAATTCACCCCTCCACTTT. It specifies CASSLKRGGLNSPLHF. The whole variable domain, remainder taken from reference TRBV13 and TRBJ1-6, is AAGVIQSPRHLIKEKRETATLKCYPIPRHDTVYWYQQGPGQDPQFLISFYEKMQSDKGSIPDRFSAQQFSDYHSELNMSSLELGDSALYFCASSLKRGGLNSPLHFGNGTRLTVT.

A few counts support this clonotype. CDR3 sequence (DNA): TGTGCCAGCAGGACCACCACCGGGACTAGCGGGGATGAGCAGTTCTTC. Protein: CASRTTTGTSGDEQFF. The chain couples TRBV6-2 or TRBV6-3 to TRBJ2-1, with 13 nucleotides matching TRBD2. V was pared by 6 bases and J by 8 bases, with 10 bases of the junction left unmatched. CDR1 MNHEY and CDR2 SVGEGT come from the germline V gene. This CDR3 contains 16 residues.

This chain joins TRBV6-6 and TRBJ2-4; the D is unclear. CDR3 length: 16 amino acids. Trimming took 0 bases from V and 2 from J, leaving 11 bases between them. In germline, CDR1 is MNHNY, CDR2 SVGAGI (reference sequence). The CDR3 sequence is CASSYSAGATKNIQYF. In DNA, the CDR3 is TGTGCCAGCAGTTACTCTGCAGGAGCAACCAAAAACATTCAGTACTTC.

The J gene is TRBJ2-1, the V gene TRBV18; no firm D call. The CDR3 covers 17 residues. CDR1 is KGHSH and CDR2 is LQKENI in the germline V gene. V lost 0 bases and J 0 bases, leaving 12 bases between the germline ends. The CDR3 loop reads CASSPPRGGSSYNEQFF. CDR3 DNA sequence: TGTGCCAGCTCACCACCGAGAGGCGGAAGCTCCTACAATGAGCAGTTCTTC.

The gene calls are TRBV18 and TRBJ2-2, with D maybe TRBD1 (5 bases). Looked up from germline, CDR1 is KGHSH and CDR2 is LQKENI. V lost 3 bases to trimming and J lost 8 bases, with 10 bases between them. The CDR3 has 13 residues. The DNA for the CDR3 is TGTGCCAGCTCACCGGTTTGGACAGGGGAGCTGTTTTTT. It specifies CASSPVWTGELFF.

In this sample, this clonotype turned up a few times. A single base separates this from a much larger clone, so it may be a read error. The rearrangement links TRBV11-2 to TRBJ2-5; the D gene could be TRBD1 or TRBD2 (7 bases each). The CDR3 is made up of 16 amino acids. Germline lookup yields CDR1 SGHAT and CDR2 FQNNGV. The ends were cut back, 5 bases at V and 4 bases at J, with 20 bases in the middle. This CDR3 is CASSPGGGPGGETQYF. As DNA, the CDR3 is TGTGCCAGCAGCCCTGGAGGGGGCCCGGGAGGAGAGACCCAGTACTTC.

This clonotype appeared many times. V is TRBV20-1 and J is TRBJ2-7, with D unresolved. CDR3 length: 14 amino acids. Trimming removed 2 bases from V and 2 bases from J, with 13 bases in between. CDR1 is DFQATT and CDR2 is SNEGSKA in the germline V gene (reference sequence). The CDR3 sequence is CSARIRRWAYEQYF. The CDR3 coding sequence is TGCAGTGCTAGAATAAGGCGGTGGGCCTACGAGCAGTACTTC.

This clonotype occurred many times. The rearrangement joins TRBV30 to TRBJ2-7, with unresolved D. CDR3 size: 14 residues. Looked up from germline, CDR1 is GTSNPN and CDR2 is SVGIG (reference sequence). V lost 2 bases and J lost 4, with 15 bases in between. CDR3 loop: CAWSLDVGRYEQYF. The CDR3 DNA follows: TGTGCCTGGAGTTTAGACGTCGGGCGATACGAGCAGTACTTC.

This clonotype appeared many times. V usage is TRBV5-1 and J usage is TRBJ2-7; 7 nucleotides align to TRBD1. The CDR3 has 13 residues. Germline V lookup: CDR1 SGHRS, CDR2 YFSETQ. The V gene end was trimmed by 3 bases and the J gene end by 1 base; junction bases not matched to a gene: 1. The CDR3 DNA reads as TGCGCCAGCAGCTGGGACAGTTCCTACGAGCAGTACTTC. This encodes CASSWDSSYEQYF.

This clonotype was recorded at least ten times. The chain couples TRBV20-1 to TRBJ2-7; the D gene is possibly TRBD1 (5 bases). The CDR3 is made up of 15 amino acids. The V gene lost 0 bases and the J gene lost 7 bases, with 19 bases spanning the gap. Looked up from germline, CDR1 is DFQATT and CDR2 is SNEGSKA (reference sequence). CDR3 loop: CSARDGDSQNWEQYF. DNA of the CDR3: TGCAGTGCTAGAGACGGAGACAGTCAGAACTGGGAGCAGTACTTC.

This clonotype was counted ten times or more. This chain connects TRBV20-1 to TRBJ1-2, with D unresolved. The length of the CDR3 is 11 residues. V was cut by 6 bases and J by 2 bases, with 7 bases left in between. Germline V gene sequence: CDR1 DFQATT, CDR2 SNEGSKA (reference sequence). The CDR3 nucleotides are TGCAGTGCGGTCATCAACTATGGCTACACCTTC. It specifies CSAVINYGYTF.

In this sample, this clonotype turned up once. The chain joins TRBV5-6 to TRBJ2-7; D call uncertain. CDR1 SGHDT and CDR2 YYEEEE come from the germline V gene. There are 13 residues in the CDR3. CDR3 bases: TGTACCACTACTGGCCCCCCGGGCTACGAGCAGTACTTC. It translates to CTTTGPPGYEQYF.

This clonotype was recorded many times. This chain joins TRBV2 and TRBJ2-7, with 11 bases aligning to TRBD1. CDR3 length: 15 amino acids. From germline, CDR1 is SNHLY and CDR2 FYNNEI. Trimming cost V 6 bases and J 5 bases; bases outside gene matches: 9. The CDR3 coding sequence is TGTGCCAGCAGGCTGGGGACAGGGGGTTTCGACGAGCAGTACTTC. It encodes CASRLGTGGFDEQYF.

This clonotype was detected ten times or more. The rearrangement uses TRBV12-3 or TRBV12-4 and TRBJ2-3, with 9 bases identical to TRBD2. The CDR3 has 17 amino acids. Trimming removed 6 bases from V and 4 bases from J; junction bases left unmatched: 14. In DNA, the CDR3 is TGTGCCAGCAGCACCGGGACTAGCAACGAGGGGGCAGATACGCAGTATTTT. This encodes CASSTGTSNEGADTQYF.

The chain couples TRBV20-1 to TRBJ1-5; D not resolved. Germline assignment: CDR1 DFQATT and CDR2 SNEGSKA (reference sequence). Trimming removed 1 base from V and 14 bases from J, with 27 bases in between. This CDR3 contains 16 residues. In DNA form, the CDR3 reads TGCAGTGCTAGAGGACGAGCTGGCGGGAGGAGCTCCTACGAGCATTTT. Translation gives CSARGRAGGRSSYEHF.

Note on this clonotype: Relative to the germline gene, one junction end is altered; a read error may explain this. This sequence joins TRBV6-5 and TRBJ1-2; 9 bases map to TRBD1. Per germline, CDR1 MNHEY and CDR2 SVGAGI. The CDR3 runs 16 residues. The CDR3 region is CAGSSLTGGKNYGYTF. DNA of the CDR3: TGTGCCGGCAGTTCCCTGACAGGGGGAAAAAACTATGGCTACACCTTC.

In this sample, this clonotype turned up many times. Written as DNA, the CDR3 is TGTGCCAGCAGTCCAGAACAGGGATCTTCTGGCTACACCTTC. This gives the protein CASSPEQGSSGYTF. The V gene is TRBV2, the J gene TRBJ1-2; D perhaps matches TRBD1 (6 bases). CDR1 is SNHLY and CDR2 is FYNNEI in the germline V gene. Trimming left V 5 bases short and J 7 bases short, with 17 bases between. This CDR3 spans 14 amino acids.

In nucleotides, the CDR3 is TGCAGTGCTAGAGATCTCCGGGGACTCCAAGAGACCCAGTACTTC. Translated: CSARDLRGLQETQYF. The chain uses TRBV20-1 and TRBJ2-5; tentative D call: TRBD2 (6 bases). Trimming removed 0 bases at V and 1 base at J, with 12 bases between. Germline V gene sequence: CDR1 DFQATT, CDR2 SNEGSKA (reference sequence). This CDR3 has 15 residues.

The table lists this clonotype with many counts. The chain carries TRBV12-3 or TRBV12-4 and TRBJ2-3, with D possibly called TRBD1 or TRBD2 (5 bases each). CDR3 length: 16 amino acids. Trimming shortened V by 3 bases and J by 2 bases, and 15 bases separated the two germline ends. CDR3: CASSLGRGIYTDTQYF. In nucleotides, the CDR3 is TGTGCCAGCAGTTTGGGTCGGGGCATCTACACAGATACGCAGTATTTT.

Remarks on this clonotype: At one end the junction does not follow the germline gene, possibly because of a read error. This sequence joins TRBV7-3 and TRBJ2-2, with D possibly matching TRBD1 (5 bases). Germline V CDR1 and CDR2: SGHTA, FQGTGA. The CDR3 sequence is 15 residues long. The CDR3 here is CAGSKGQGYTGELFF. Here the CDR3 DNA reads TGTGCCGGCAGCAAGGGGCAGGGTTACACCGGGGAGCTGTTTTTT.

There are many counts of this clonotype. This chain links TRBV2 with TRBJ2-7, with TRBD1 identical over 12 bases. Germline lookup yields CDR1 SNHLY and CDR2 FYNNEI. The CDR3 loop spans 15 amino acids. The ends lost 2 bases at V and 5 bases at J; junction bases unmatched: 4. The CDR3 nucleotides are TGTGCCAGCAGTGAAAGTGGGACAGGGGGCCACGAGCAGTACTTC. Its translation is CASSESGTGGHEQYF.

This clonotype was counted at least ten times. The V call is TRBV7-2, the J call TRBJ1-5; D is possibly TRBD1 (5 bases). Trimming took off 1 base at V and 1 base at J, with 8 bases between the two ends. The germline V gene has CDR1 SGHTA and CDR2 FQGNSA. The CDR3 totals 15 residues. The CDR3 DNA reads as TGTGCCAGCAGCTTAGATGGGGGGAGCAATCAGCCCCAGCATTTT. This encodes CASSLDGGSNQPQHF.

This clonotype was picked up many times. V is TRBV11-2 and J is TRBJ1-4; D remains ambiguous. This CDR3 has 14 amino acids. V was pared by 0 bases and J by 8 bases, with 10 bases between. CDR1 is SGHAT, CDR2 FQNNGV, per germline. In DNA form, the CDR3 reads TGTGCCAGCAGCTTAGATGCAGTGAGGGAAAAACTGTTTTTT. It is translated as CASSLDAVREKLFF.